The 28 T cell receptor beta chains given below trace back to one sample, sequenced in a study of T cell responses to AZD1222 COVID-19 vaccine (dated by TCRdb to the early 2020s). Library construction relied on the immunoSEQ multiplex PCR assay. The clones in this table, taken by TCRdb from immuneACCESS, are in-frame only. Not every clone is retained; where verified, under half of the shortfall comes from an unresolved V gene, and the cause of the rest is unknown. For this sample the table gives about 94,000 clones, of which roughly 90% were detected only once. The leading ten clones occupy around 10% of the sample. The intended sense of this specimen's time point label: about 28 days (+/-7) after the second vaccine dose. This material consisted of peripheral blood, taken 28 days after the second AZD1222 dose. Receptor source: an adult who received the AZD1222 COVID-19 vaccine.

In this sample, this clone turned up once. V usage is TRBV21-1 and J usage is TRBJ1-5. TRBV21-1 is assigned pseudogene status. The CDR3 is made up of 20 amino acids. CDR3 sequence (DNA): TGTGCCAGCAGCAATCGTCCGGGGCAGATGGACTACTCTAGCAATCAGCCCCAGCATTTT. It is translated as CASSNRPGQMDYSSNQPQHF.

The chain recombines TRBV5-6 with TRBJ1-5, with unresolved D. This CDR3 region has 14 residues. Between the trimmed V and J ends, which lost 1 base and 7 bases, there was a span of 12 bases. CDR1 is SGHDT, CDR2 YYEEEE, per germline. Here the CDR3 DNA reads TGTGCCAGCAGCTTGTCCCCCAATCAACAGCCCCAGCATTTT. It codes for CASSLSPNQQPQHF.

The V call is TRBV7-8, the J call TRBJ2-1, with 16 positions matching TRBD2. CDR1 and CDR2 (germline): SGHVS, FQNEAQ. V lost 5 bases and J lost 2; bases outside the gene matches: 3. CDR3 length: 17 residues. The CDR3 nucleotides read TGTGCCAGCAGCCCCGGGACTAGCGGGGGGGCCTACAATGAGCAGTTCTTC. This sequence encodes CASSPGTSGGAYNEQFF.

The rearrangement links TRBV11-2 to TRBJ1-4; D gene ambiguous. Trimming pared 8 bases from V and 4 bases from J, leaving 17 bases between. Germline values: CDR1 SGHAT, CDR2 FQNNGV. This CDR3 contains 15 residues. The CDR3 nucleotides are TGTGCCAGCGGCCGCCTGGGTTTAGGTAATGAAAAACTGTTTTTT. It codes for CASGRLGLGNEKLFF. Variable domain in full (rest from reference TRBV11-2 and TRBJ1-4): EAGVAQSPRYKIIEKRQSVAFWCNPISGHATLYWYQQILGQGPKLLIQFQNNGVVDDSQLPKDRFSAERLKGVDSTLKIQPAKLEDSAVYLCASGRLGLGNEKLFFGSGTQLSVL.

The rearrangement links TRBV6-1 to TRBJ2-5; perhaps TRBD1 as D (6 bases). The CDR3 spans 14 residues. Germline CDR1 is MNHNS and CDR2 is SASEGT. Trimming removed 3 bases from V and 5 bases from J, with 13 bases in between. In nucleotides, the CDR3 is TGTGCCAGCAGTGAGAGTACAGGGCTGGAGACCCAGTACTTC. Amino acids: CASSESTGLETQYF.

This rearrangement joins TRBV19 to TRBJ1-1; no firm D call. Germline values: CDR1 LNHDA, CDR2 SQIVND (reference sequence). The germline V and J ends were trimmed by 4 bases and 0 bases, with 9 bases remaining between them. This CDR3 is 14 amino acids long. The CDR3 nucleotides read TGTGCCAGTAGTAGGACTTACATGAACACTGAAGCTTTCTTT. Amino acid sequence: CASSRTYMNTEAFF.

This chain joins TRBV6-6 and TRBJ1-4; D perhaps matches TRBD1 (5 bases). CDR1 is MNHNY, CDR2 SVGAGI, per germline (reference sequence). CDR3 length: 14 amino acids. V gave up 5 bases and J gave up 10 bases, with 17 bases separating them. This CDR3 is CASSVTGDRTKLFF. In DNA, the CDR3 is TGTGCCAGCAGTGTCACAGGAGACCGCACAAAACTGTTTTTT.

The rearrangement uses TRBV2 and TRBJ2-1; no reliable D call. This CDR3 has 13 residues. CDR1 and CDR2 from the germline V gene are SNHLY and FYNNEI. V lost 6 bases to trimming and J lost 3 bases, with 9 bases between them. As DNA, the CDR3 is TGTGCCAGCAGCCCGTCCCTCTACAATGAGCAGTTCTTC. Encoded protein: CASSPSLYNEQFF. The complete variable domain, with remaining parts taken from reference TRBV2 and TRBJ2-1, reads EPEVTQTPSHQVTQMGQEVILRCVPISNHLYFYWYRQILGQKVEFLVSFYNNEISEKSEIFDDQFSVERPDGSNFTLKIRSTKLEDSAMYFCASSPSLYNEQFFGPGTRLTVL.

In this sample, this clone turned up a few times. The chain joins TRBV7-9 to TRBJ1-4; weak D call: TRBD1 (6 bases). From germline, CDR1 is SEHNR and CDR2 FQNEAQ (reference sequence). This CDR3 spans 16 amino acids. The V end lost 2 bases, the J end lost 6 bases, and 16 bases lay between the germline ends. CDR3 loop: CASSLMDSPADEKLFF. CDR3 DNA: TGTGCCAGCAGCTTAATGGACAGCCCTGCAGATGAAAAACTGTTTTTT.

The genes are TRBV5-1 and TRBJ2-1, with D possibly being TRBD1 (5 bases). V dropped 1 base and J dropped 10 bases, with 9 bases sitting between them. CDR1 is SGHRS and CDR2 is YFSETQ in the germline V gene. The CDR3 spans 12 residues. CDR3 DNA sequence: TGCGCCAGCAGCTTGACAGGATGGGAGCAGTTCTTC. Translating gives CASSLTGWEQFF.

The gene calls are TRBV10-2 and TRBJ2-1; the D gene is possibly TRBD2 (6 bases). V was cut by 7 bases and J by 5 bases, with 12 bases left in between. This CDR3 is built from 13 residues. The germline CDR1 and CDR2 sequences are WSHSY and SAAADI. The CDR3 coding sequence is TGCGCCAGCAAAACGGGACTCAACAATGAGCAGTTCTTC. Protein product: CASKTGLNNEQFF.

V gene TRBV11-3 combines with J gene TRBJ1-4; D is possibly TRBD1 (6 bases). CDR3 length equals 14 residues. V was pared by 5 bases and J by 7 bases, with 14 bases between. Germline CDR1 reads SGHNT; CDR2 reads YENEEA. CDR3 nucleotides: TGTGCCAGCAGCCGCTCCAGGGGAGGTGAAAAACTGTTTTTT. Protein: CASSRSRGGEKLFF. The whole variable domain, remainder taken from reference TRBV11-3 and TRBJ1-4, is EAGVVQSPRYKIIEKKQPVAFWCNPISGHNTLYWYLQNLGQGPELLIRYENEEAVDDSQLPKDRFSAERLKGVDSTLKIQPAELGDSAVYLCASSRSRGGEKLFFGSGTQLSVL.

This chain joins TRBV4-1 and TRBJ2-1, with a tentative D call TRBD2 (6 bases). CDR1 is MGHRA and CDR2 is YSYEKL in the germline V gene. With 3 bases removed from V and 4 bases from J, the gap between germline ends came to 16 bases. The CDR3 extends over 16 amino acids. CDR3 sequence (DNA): TGCGCCAGCAGCCAGAATACGGGAGTGAGTTACAATGAGCAGTTCTTC. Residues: CASSQNTGVSYNEQFF.

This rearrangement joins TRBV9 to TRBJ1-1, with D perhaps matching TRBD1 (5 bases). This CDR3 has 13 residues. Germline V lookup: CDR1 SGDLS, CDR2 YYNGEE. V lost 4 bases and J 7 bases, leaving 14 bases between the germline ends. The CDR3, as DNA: TGTGCCAGCAGCCCGGAGGGGCTATATGAAGCTTTCTTT. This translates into CASSPEGLYEAFF.

The CDR3, as DNA: TGTGCCAGCAGTCCGCCGGGACAGGGGGCCAGACGTCCGTTCTTC. Translating it yields CASSPPGQGARRPFF. The chain employs TRBV27 and TRBJ2-1, with TRBD1 matching over 12 bases. The CDR3 is 15 residues long. The J segment lost 15 bases and the V segment lost 5 bases, leaving 14 bases of the junction unmatched. The germline V gene has CDR1 MNHEY and CDR2 SMNVEV (reference sequence).

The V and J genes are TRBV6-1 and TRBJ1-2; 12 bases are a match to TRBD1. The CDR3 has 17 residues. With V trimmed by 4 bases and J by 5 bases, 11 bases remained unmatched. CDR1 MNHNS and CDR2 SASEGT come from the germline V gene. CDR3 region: CASSVIGTGGRGYGYTF. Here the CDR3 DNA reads TGTGCCAGCAGTGTCATTGGGACAGGGGGCAGAGGATATGGCTACACCTTC.

CDR3 residues: CSARDLTKQYF. The CDR3, as DNA: TGCAGTGCTAGAGATCTGACTAAGCAGTACTTC. The chain joins TRBV20-1 to TRBJ2-7; a possible D gene is TRBD2 (5 bases). CDR1 is DFQATT, CDR2 SNEGSKA, per germline (reference sequence). CDR3 size: 11 residues. V lost 0 bases and J lost 8, with 8 bases in between.

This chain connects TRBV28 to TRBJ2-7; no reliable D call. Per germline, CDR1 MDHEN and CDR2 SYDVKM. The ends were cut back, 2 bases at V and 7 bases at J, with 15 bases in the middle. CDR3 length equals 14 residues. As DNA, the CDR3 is TGTGCCAGCAGTTTAGGTGGGAACGCTCGGGAGCAGTACTTC. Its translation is CASSLGGNAREQYF.

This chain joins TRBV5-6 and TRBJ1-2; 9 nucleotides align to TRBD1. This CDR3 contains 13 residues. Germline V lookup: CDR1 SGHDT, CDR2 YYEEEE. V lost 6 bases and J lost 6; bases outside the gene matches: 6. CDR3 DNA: TGTGCCAGCACCCCGTGGACAGGGGATGGCTACACCTTC. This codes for CASTPWTGDGYTF.

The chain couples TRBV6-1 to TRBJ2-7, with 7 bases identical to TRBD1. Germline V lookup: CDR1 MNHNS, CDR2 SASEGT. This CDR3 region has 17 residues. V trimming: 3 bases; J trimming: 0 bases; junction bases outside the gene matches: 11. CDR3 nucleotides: TGTGCCAGCAGTGAGAATCTAGTACGGGACAGCTCCTACGAGCAGTACTTC. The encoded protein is CASSENLVRDSSYEQYF.

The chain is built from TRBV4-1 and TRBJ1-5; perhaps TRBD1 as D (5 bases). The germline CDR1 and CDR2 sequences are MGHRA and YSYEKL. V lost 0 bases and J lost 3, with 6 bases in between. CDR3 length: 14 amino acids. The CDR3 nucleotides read TGCGCCAGCAGCCAAGACAGGGACAATCAGCCCCAGCATTTT. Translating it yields CASSQDRDNQPQHF.

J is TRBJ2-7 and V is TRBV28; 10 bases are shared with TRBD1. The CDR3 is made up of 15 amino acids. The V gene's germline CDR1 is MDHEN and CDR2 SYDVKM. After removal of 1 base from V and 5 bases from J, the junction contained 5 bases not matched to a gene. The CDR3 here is CASSLSRQGADEQYF. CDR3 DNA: TGTGCCAGCAGTTTATCCAGACAGGGGGCCGACGAGCAGTACTTC.

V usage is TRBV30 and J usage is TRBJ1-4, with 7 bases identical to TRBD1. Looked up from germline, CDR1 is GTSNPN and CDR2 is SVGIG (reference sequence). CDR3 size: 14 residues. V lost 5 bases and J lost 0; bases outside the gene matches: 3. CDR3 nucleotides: TGTGCCTGGGGCAGGGGGACAACTAATGAAAAACTGTTTTTT. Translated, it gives CAWGRGTTNEKLFF. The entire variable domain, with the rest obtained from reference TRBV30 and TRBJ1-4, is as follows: SQTIHQWPATLVQPVGSPLSLECTVEGTSNPNLYWYRQAAGRGLQLLFYSVGIGQISSEVPQNLSASRPQDRQFILSSKKLLLSDSGFYLCAWGRGTTNEKLFFGSGTQLSVL.

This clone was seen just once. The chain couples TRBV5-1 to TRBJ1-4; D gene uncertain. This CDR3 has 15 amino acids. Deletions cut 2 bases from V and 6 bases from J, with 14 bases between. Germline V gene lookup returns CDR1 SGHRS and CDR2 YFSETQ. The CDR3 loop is CASSFGPLPDEKLFF. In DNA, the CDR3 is TGCGCCAGCAGCTTTGGGCCCCTTCCCGATGAAAAACTGTTTTTT.

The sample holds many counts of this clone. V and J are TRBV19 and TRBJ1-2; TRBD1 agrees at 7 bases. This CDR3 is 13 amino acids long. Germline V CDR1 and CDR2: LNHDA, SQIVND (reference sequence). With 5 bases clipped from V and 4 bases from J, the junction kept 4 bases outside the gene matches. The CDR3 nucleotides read TGTGCCAGTAGTCACGACAGGGCCTATGGCTACACCTTC. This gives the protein CASSHDRAYGYTF.

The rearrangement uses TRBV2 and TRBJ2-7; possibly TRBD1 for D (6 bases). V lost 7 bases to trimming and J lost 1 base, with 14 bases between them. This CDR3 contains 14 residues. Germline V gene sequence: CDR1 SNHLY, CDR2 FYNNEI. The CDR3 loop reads CASKQGILSYEQYF. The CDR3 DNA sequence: TGTGCCAGCAAACAGGGAATTCTTTCCTACGAGCAGTACTTC.

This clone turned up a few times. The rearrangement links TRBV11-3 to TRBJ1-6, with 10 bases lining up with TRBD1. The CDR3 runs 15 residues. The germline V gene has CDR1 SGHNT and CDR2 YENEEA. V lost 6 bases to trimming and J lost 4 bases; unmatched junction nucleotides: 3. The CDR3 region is CASRRDRGYNSPLHF. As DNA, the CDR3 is TGTGCCAGCAGGAGGGACAGGGGTTATAATTCACCCCTCCACTTT.

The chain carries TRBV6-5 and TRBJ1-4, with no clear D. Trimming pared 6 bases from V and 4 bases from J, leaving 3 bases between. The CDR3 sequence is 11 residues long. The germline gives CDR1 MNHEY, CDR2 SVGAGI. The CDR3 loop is CASRLNEKLFF. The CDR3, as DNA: TGTGCCAGCAGACTTAATGAAAAACTGTTTTTT.